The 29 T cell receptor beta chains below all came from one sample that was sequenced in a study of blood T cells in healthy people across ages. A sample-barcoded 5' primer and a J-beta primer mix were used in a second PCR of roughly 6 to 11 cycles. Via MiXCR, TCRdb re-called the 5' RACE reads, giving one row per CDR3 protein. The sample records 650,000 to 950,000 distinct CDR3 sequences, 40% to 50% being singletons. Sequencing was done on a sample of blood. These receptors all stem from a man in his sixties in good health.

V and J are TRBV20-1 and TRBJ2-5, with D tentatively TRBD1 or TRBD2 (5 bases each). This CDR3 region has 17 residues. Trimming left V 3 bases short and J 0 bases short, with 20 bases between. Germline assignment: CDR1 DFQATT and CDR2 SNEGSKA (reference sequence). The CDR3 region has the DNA TGCAGTGCTAGTGGGGTCGACTGGGACGGGGACCAAGAGACCCAGTACTTC. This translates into CSASGVDWDGDQETQYF.

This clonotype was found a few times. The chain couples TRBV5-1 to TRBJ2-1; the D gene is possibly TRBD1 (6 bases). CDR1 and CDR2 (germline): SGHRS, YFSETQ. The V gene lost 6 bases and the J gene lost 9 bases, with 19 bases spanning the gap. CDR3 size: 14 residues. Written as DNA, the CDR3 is TGCGCCAGCACGGCAGGGGCAGGGTTCGGTGAGCAGTTCTTC. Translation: CASTAGAGFGEQFF.

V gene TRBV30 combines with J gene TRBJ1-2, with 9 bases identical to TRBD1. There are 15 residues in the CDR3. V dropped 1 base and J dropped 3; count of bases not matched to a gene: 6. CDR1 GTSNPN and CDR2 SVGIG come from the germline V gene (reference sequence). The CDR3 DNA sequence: TGTGCCTGGAGTGCCCCCAGGACAGGGGACTATGGCTACACCTTC. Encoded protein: CAWSAPRTGDYGYTF.

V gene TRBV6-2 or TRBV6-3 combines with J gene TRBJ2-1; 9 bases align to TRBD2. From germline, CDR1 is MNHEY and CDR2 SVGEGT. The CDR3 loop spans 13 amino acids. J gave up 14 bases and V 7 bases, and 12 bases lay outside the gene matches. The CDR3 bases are TGTGCCAGCACGGCTAGCGGGGCGCACTGGGAGTTCTTC. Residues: CASTASGAHWEFF.

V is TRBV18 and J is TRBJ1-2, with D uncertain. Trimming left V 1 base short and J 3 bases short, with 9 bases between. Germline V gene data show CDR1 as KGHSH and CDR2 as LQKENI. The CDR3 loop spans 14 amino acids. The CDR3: CASSPRPEDYGYTF. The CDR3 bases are TGTGCCAGCTCACCACGGCCGGAAGACTATGGCTACACCTTC.

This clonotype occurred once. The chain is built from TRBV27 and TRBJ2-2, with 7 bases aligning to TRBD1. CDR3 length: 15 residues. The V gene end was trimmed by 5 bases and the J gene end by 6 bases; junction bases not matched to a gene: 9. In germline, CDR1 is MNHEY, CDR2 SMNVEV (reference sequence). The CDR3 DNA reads TGTGCCAGCAGTCTGAACAGGGGAGTGGCCGGGGAGCTGTTTTTT. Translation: CASSLNRGVAGELFF.

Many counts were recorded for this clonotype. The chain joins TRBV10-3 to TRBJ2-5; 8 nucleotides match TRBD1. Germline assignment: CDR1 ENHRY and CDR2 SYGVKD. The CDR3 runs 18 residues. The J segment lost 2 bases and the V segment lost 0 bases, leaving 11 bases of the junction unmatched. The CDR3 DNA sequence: TGTGCCATCAGTGAGTCGTTGCGGTCCGGGACAGGTCAAGAGACCCAGTACTTC. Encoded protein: CAISESLRSGTGQETQYF.

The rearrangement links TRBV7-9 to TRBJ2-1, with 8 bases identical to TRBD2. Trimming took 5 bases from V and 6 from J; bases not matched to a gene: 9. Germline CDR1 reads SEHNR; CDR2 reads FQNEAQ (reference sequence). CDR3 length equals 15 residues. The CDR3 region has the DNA TGTGCCAGCAGCACATCGGGGGGGGCCCCCAATGAGCAGTTCTTC. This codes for CASSTSGGAPNEQFF. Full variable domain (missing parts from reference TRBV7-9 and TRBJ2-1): DTGVSQNPRHKITKRGQNVTFRCDPISEHNRLYWYRQTLGQGPEFLTYFQNEAQLEKSRLLSDRFSAERPKGSFSTLEIQRTEQGDSAMYLCASSTSGGAPNEQFFGPGTRLTVL.

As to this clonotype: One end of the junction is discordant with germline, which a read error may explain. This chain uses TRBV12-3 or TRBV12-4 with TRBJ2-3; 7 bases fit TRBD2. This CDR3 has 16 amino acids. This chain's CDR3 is CTSSLDLAVGTDTQYF. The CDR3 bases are TGTACCAGCAGTTTGGATCTAGCGGTGGGCACAGATACGCAGTATTTT.

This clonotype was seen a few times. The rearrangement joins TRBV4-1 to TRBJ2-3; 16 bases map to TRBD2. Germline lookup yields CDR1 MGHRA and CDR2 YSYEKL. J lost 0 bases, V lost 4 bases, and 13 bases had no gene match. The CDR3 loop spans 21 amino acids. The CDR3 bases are TGCGCCAGCAGCCGAGACCCGGGACTAGCGGGGGGGCGTCCTAGCACAGATACGCAGTATTTT. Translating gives CASSRDPGLAGGRPSTDTQYF.

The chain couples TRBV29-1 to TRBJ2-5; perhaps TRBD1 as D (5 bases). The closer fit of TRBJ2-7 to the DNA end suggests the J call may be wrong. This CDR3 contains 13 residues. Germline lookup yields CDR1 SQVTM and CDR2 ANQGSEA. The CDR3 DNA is TGCAGCGCCGTGGCAGGGAACCCCTACGAGCAGTACTTC. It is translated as CSAVAGNPYEQYF.

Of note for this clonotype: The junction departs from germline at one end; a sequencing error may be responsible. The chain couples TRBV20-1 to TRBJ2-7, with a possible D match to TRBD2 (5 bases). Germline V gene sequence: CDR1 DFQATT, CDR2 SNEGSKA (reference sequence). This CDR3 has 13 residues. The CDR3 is CSARDVTIGEQYF. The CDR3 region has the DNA TGCAGTGCGAGAGATGTGACTATAGGCGAGCAGTACTTC.

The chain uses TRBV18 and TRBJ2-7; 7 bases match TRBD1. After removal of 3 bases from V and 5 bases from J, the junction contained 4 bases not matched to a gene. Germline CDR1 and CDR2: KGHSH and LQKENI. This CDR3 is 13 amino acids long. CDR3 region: CASSPTGENEQYF. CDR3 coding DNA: TGTGCCAGCTCACCTACAGGGGAGAACGAGCAGTACTTC.

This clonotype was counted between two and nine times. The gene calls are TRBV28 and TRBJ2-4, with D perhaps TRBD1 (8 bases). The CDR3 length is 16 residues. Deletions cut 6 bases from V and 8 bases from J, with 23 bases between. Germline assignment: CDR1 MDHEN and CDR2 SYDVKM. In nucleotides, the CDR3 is TGTGCCAGCAGCCTACAGGGGGGGGGGGCGTTGGACATTCAGTACTTC. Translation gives CASSLQGGGALDIQYF.

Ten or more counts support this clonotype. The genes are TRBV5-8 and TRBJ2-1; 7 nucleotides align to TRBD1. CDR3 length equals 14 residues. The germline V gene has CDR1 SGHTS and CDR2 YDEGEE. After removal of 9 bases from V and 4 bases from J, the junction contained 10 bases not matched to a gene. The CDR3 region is CATRDRQGYNEQFF. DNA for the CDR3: TGTGCCACCAGAGACCGACAGGGATACAATGAGCAGTTCTTC.

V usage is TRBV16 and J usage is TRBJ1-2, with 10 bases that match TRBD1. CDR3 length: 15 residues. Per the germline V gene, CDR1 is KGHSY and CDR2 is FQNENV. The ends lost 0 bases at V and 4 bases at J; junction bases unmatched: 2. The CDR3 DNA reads TGTGCCAGCAGCCAATCACGGACAGGGGGCTATGGCTACACCTTC. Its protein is CASSQSRTGGYGYTF. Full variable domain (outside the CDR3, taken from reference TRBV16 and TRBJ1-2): GEEVAQTPKHLVRGEGQKAKLYCAPIKGHSYVFWYQQVLKNEFKFLISFQNENVFDETGMPKERFSAKCLPNSPCSLEIQATKLEDSAVYFCASSQSRTGGYGYTFGSGTRLTVV.

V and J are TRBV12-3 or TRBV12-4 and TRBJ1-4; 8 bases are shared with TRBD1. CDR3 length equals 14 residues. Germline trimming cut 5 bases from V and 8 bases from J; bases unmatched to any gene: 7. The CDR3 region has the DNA TGTGCCAGCAGTATCAGGGGGCATAGCGAAAAACTGTTTTTT. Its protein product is CASSIRGHSEKLFF.

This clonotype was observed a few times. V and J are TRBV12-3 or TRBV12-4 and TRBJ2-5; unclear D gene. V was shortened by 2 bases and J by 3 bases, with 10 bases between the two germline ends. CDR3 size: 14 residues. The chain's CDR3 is CASSLLTVEETQYF. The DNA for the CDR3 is TGTGCCAGCAGTTTACTTACGGTCGAAGAGACCCAGTACTTC.

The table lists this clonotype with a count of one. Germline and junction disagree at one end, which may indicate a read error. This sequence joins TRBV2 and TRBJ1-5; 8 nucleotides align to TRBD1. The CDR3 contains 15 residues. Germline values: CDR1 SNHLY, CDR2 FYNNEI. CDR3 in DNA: TGTGCCAGCCTCGCAGAAGCAGGGGGCAATCGGCCCCAGCATTTT. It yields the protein CASLAEAGGNRPQHF.

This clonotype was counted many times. CDR3 region: CSARDHTASSYEQYF. The CDR3 nucleotides are TGCAGTGCTAGAGATCATACGGCGAGCTCCTACGAGCAGTACTTC. The V call is TRBV20-1, the J call TRBJ2-7, with unresolved D. The CDR3 has 15 residues. The germline CDR1 and CDR2 sequences are DFQATT and SNEGSKA (reference sequence). V lost 0 bases to trimming and J lost 0 bases, with 12 bases between them.

The chain's CDR3 is CASSQEQGMQLFF. The CDR3 DNA sequence: TGCGCCAGCAGCCAAGAACAGGGTATGCAACTGTTTTTT. The J gene is TRBJ1-4, the V gene TRBV4-3; D perhaps matches TRBD1 (6 bases). The V end lost 0 bases, the J end lost 12 bases, and 11 bases lay between the germline ends. Looked up from germline, CDR1 is LGHNA and CDR2 is YSLEER. This CDR3 has 13 residues.

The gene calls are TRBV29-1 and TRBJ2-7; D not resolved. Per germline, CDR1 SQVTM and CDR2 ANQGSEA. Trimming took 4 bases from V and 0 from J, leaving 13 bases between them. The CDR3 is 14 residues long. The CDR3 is CSVGRSPSSYEQYF. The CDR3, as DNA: TGCAGCGTTGGGCGGTCCCCGAGCTCCTACGAGCAGTACTTC.

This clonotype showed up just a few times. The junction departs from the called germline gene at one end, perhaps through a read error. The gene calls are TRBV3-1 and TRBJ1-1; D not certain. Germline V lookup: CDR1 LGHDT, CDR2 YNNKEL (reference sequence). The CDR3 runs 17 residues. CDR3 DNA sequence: TGTGCCAGCAGCCAAGATACCCCCGGAATATCGAACGCTGAAGCTTTCTTT. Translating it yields CASSQDTPGISNAEAFF.

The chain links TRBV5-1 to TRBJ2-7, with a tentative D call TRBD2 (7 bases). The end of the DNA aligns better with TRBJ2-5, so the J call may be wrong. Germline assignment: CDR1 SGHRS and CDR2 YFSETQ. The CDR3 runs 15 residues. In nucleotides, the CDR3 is TGCGCCAGCATTTCGGGAGGCAGGGGCTCGGAGACCCAGTACTTC. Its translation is CASISGGRGSETQYF.

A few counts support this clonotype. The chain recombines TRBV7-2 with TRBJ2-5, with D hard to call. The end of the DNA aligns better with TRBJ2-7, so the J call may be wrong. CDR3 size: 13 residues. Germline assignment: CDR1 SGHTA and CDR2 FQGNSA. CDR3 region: CASSLTPSVEQYF. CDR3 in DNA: TGTGCCAGCAGCTTAACTCCCTCCGTCGAGCAGTACTTC.

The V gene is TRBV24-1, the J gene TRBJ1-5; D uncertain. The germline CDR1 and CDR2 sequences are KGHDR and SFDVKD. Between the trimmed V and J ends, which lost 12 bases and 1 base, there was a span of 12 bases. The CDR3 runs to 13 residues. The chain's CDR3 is CAPTVWSNQPQHF. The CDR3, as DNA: TGTGCCCCAACCGTGTGGAGCAATCAGCCCCAGCATTTT.

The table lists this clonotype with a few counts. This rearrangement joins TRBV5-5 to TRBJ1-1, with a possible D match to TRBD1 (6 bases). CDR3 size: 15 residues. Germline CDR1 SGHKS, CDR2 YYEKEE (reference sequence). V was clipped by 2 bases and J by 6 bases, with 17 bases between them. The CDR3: CASSLLQGLSAEAFF. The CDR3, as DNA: TGTGCCAGCAGCTTACTCCAGGGGTTGAGCGCTGAAGCTTTCTTT.

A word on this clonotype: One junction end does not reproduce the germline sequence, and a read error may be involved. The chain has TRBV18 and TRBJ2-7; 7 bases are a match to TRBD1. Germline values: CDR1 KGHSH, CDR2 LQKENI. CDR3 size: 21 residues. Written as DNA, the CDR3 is TGTGCCGGCTCACCACCTGTGGGACAGATCAAGTATAGGACCGGTGGTGGCGAGCAGTACTTC. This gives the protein CAGSPPVGQIKYRTGGGEQYF.

The CDR3 nucleotides read TGTGCCACCAGAGCGGGTGCCACCCGGGATACGCAGTATTTT. It specifies CATRAGATRDTQYF. V gene TRBV28 combines with J gene TRBJ2-3; the D gene is possibly TRBD2 (6 bases). The V end was cut by 10 bases, the J end by 6 bases, with 20 bases between. CDR3 length: 14 residues. Germline CDR1 reads MDHEN; CDR2 reads SYDVKM.